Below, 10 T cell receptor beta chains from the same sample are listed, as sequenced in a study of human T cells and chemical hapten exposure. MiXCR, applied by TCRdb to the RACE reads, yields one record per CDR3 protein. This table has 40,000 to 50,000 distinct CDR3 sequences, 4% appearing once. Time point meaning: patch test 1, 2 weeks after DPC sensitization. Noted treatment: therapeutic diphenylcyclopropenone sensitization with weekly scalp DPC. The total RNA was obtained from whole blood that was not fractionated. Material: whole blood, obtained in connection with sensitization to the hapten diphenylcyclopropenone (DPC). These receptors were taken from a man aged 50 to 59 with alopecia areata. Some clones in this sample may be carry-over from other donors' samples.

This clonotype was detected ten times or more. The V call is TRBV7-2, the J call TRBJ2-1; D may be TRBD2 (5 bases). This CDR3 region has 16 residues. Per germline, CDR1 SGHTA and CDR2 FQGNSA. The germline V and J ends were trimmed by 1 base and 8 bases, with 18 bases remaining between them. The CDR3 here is CASSLGKVGEWDEQFF. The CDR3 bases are TGTGCCAGCAGCTTAGGGAAGGTGGGAGAGTGGGATGAGCAGTTCTTC.

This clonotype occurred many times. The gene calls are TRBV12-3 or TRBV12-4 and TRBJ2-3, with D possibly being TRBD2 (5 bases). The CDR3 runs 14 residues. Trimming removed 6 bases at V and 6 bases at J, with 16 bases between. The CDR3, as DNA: TGTGCCAGCAGCCCCGGAGCTAGCAAGGATACGCAGTATTTT. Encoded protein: CASSPGASKDTQYF.

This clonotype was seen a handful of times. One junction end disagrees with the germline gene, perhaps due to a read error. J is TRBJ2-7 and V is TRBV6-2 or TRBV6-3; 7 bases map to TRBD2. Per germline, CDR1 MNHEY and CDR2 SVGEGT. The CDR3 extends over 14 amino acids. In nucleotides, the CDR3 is TGTGCCAGCAGTGGCCGGGACTACTCCCACGAGCAGTACTTC. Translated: CASSGRDYSHEQYF.

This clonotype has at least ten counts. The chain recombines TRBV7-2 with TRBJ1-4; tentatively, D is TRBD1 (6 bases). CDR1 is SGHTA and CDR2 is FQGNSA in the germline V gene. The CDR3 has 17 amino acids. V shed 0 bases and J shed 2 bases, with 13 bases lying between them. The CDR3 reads CASSLARGRGTNEKLFF. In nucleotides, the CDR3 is TGTGCCAGCAGCTTAGCGCGTGGCAGGGGTACTAATGAAAAACTGTTTTTT.

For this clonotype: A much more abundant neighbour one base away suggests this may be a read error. CDR3 loop: CASSLGSSRDEQFF. For the CDR3, the DNA is TGTGCCAGCAGCTTAGGATCCTCTCGGGATGAGCAGTTCTTC. The chain links TRBV7-9 to TRBJ2-1; D is ambiguous. Per germline, CDR1 SEHNR and CDR2 FQNEAQ (reference sequence). The CDR3 runs 14 residues. The ends were cut back, 1 base at V and 8 bases at J, with 12 bases in the middle.

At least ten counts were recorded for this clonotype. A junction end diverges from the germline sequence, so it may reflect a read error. CDR3 in DNA: TGTGCGAGCACGGGGCTAGCGGGAGGCCACGAGCAGTACTTC. Translation gives CASTGLAGGHEQYF. The V gene is TRBV7-6, the J gene TRBJ2-7; the match to TRBD2 covers 11 bases. Looked up from germline, CDR1 is SGHVS and CDR2 is FNYEAQ. This CDR3 has 14 amino acids.

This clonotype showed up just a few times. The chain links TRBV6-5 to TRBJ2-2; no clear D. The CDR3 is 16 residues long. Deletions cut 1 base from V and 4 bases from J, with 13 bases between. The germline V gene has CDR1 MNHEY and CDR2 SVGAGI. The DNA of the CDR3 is TGTGCCAGCAGTTACTTGCGCCCGCCCCTCACCGGGGAGCTGTTTTTT. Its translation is CASSYLRPPLTGELFF.

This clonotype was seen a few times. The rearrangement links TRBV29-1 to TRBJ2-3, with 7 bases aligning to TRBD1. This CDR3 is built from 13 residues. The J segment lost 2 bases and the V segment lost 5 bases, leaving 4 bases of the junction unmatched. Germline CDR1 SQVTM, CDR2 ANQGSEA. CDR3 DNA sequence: TGCAGCGTTATAGGGGGCCCCACAGATACGCAGTATTTT. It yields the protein CSVIGGPTDTQYF.

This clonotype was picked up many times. CDR3 nucleotide sequence: TGCAGCGTGACTTCTGGGGCCAACGTCCTGACTTTC. This codes for CSVTSGANVLTF. The chain couples TRBV29-1 to TRBJ2-6; the D is unclear. CDR1 is SQVTM, CDR2 ANQGSEA, per germline. V dropped 6 bases and J dropped 1 base, with 4 bases sitting between them. The CDR3 length is 12 residues.

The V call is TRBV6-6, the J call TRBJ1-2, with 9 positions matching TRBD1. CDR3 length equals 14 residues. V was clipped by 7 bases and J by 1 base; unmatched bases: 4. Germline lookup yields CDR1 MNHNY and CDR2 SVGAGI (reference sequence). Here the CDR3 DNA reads TGTGCCAGCACCCGACAGGGGGATAACTATGGCTACACCTTC. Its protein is CASTRQGDNYGYTF.